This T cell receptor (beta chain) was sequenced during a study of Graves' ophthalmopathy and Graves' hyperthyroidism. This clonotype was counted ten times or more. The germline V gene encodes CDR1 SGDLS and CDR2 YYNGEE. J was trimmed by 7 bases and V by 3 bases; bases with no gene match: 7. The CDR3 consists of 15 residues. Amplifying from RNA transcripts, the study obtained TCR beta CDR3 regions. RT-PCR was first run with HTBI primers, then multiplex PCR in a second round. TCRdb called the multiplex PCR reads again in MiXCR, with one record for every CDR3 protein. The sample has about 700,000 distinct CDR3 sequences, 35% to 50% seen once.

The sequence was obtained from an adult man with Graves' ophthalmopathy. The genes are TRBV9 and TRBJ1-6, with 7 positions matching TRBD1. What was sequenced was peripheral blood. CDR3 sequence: CASSARQGWNSPLHF. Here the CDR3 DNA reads TGTGCCAGCAGCGCTCGACAGGGATGGAATTCACCCCTCCACTTT. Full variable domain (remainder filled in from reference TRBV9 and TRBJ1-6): DSGVTQTPKHLITATGQRVTLRCSPRSGDLSVYWYQQSLDQGLQFLIQYYNGEERAKGNILERFSAQQFPDLHSELNLSSLELGDSALYFCASSARQGWNSPLHFGNGTRLTVT.